This TCR beta chain was observed in a study of cytomegalovirus exposure and HLA in healthy donors. Study-wide results and caveats: Association of a missense DCLRE1C variant with TCR beta V- and J-gene trimming was reported in a later analysis.

This clone was recorded a few times. Its target is not known. Vbeta (60) and Jbeta (13) primers were used in the PCR. Only in-frame clones appear in the TCRdb table, and some are missing; sequencing was by immunoSEQ multiplex PCR. The sample carries 100,000 to 150,000 clones, less than 85% recorded once. This CDR3 has 16 residues. The ends lost 3 bases at V and 5 bases at J; junction bases unmatched: 10. Looked up from germline, CDR1 is MNHNS and CDR2 is SASEGT. Sequenced sample: PBMCs. The sequence derives from a man aged 40-49 years in good health and CMV-seronegative. The rearrangement joins TRBV6-1 to TRBJ2-5, with 9 bases identical to TRBD1. The CDR3 region has the DNA TGTGCCAGCAGTGACCCCCCGGGACAGGGTGGTGAGACCCAGTACTTC. Its translation: CASSDPPGQGGETQYF.